The 17 T cell receptor beta chains below were found in one sample sequenced in a study of blood T cell repertoires in COVID-19. The repertoire was sequenced with immunoSEQ multiplex PCR; TCRdb's copy has only in-frame clones and lacks some. Here the sample spans 150,000 to 250,000 clones, 79% being singletons. Sequenced: peripheral blood. These receptor sequences come from a woman in her 40s with COVID-19, enrolled during active disease.

This chain joins TRBV10-3 and TRBJ2-1; 11 bases match TRBD2. Germline values: CDR1 ENHRY, CDR2 SYGVKD. The CDR3 has 15 residues. The V and J ends lost 6 bases and 8 bases, in that order; junction bases with no gene match: 9. The CDR3 DNA sequence: TGTGCCATCAGGATGGTAGCGGGAGGGCCCCATGAGCAGTTCTTC. Residues: CAIRMVAGGPHEQFF.

This sequence joins TRBV9 and TRBJ1-2, with 8 bases lining up with TRBD1. The junction had 10 bases not matched to a gene; V was cut back by 3 bases and J by 0 bases. This CDR3 has 17 amino acids. CDR1 and CDR2 (germline): SGDLS, YYNGEE. The CDR3 loop is CASSDADRAIANYGYTF. CDR3 coding DNA: TGTGCCAGCAGCGACGCGGACAGGGCGATAGCTAACTATGGCTACACCTTC.

The rearrangement uses TRBV5-1 and TRBJ2-7; no clear D gene. There are 14 residues in the CDR3. Trimming took off 4 bases at V and 5 bases at J, with 16 bases between the two ends. Germline assignment: CDR1 SGHRS and CDR2 YFSETQ. The CDR3 coding sequence is TGCGCCAGCAGCGCAAAACCACCCCGGGACGAGCAGTACTTC. This translates into CASSAKPPRDEQYF.

The chain has TRBV7-2 and TRBJ1-2; no firm D call. V was shortened by 1 base and J by 6 bases, with 6 bases between the two germline ends. CDR1 is SGHTA and CDR2 is FQGNSA in the germline V gene. The CDR3 contains 12 residues. DNA for the CDR3: TGTGCCAGCAGCTTAGGAGGGCATGGCTACACCTTC. This encodes CASSLGGHGYTF.

The V and J genes are TRBV5-1 and TRBJ2-7; 7 nucleotides align to TRBD2. Per germline, CDR1 SGHRS and CDR2 YFSETQ. Trimming at V came to 2 bases and at J to 2 bases, leaving 7 bases not matched to a gene. CDR3 length: 15 residues. Here the CDR3 reads CASSFDGLGAYEQYF. The CDR3 DNA reads as TGCGCCAGCAGCTTCGACGGACTAGGGGCCTACGAGCAGTACTTC.

This clone was counted only a few times. Other DNA sequences in the same sample also yield this CDR3. The chain combines TRBV30 with TRBJ1-2; a weak D match, TRBD1 (5 bases). The germline CDR1 and CDR2 sequences are GTSNPN and SVGIG (reference sequence). The V gene lost 4 bases and the J gene lost 4 bases, with 10 bases spanning the gap. The CDR3 is 12 residues long. Written as DNA, the CDR3 is TGTGCCTGGACTACAGGCCTCTATGGCTACACCTTC. Its translation: CAWTTGLYGYTF.

The genes are TRBV3-1 (or the pseudogene TRBV3-2) and TRBJ1-5, with D maybe TRBD1 (5 bases). CDR3 size: 15 residues. The V end was cut by 1 base, the J end by 7 bases, with 14 bases between. Germline assignment: CDR1 LGHDT and CDR2 YNNKEL (reference sequence). The chain's CDR3 is CASSQGGGTAQPQHF. CDR3 nucleotides: TGTGCCAGCAGCCAAGGGGGGGGAACGGCCCAGCCCCAGCATTTT.

This clone was seen a handful of times. The rearrangement links TRBV5-5 to TRBJ2-1; 7 bases map to TRBD1. This CDR3 comprises 16 residues. V shed 4 bases, J shed 3 bases, and the junction held 10 bases outside the gene matches. Germline assignment: CDR1 SGHKS and CDR2 YYEKEE (reference sequence). In DNA, the CDR3 is TGTGCCAGCAGCCCTCGGACAGGCGACGGCTACAATGAGCAGTTCTTC. Amino acid sequence: CASSPRTGDGYNEQFF.

This clone was detected only a few times. The rearrangement uses TRBV9 and TRBJ1-5, with unresolved D. This CDR3 spans 14 amino acids. The germline V gene has CDR1 SGDLS and CDR2 YYNGEE. Between the trimmed V and J ends, which lost 4 bases and 1 base, there was a span of 9 bases. The CDR3 spells CASSHGESNQPQHF. The CDR3 nucleotides read TGTGCCAGCAGCCATGGGGAGAGCAATCAGCCCCAGCATTTT.

In its sample, this clone ranks as medium-sized. The chain employs TRBV30 and TRBJ1-2, with a weak D call TRBD1 (5 bases). Germline-derived CDR1 and CDR2 are GTSNPN and SVGIG (reference sequence). This CDR3 is 14 amino acids long. V was pared by 4 bases and J by 6 bases, with 18 bases between. CDR3 region: CAWIARGGVDGYTF. The DNA of the CDR3 is TGTGCCTGGATCGCCCGGGGGGGGGTGGATGGCTACACCTTC.

The chain uses TRBV15 and TRBJ2-7; tentative D call: TRBD2 (5 bases). The V gene's germline CDR1 is LNHNV and CDR2 YYDKDF (reference sequence). CDR3 length: 15 residues. V lost 1 base and J 2 bases, leaving 12 bases between the germline ends. This CDR3 reads CATSRGAAATYEQYF. The CDR3 region has the DNA TGTGCCACCAGCAGAGGAGCGGCTGCGACCTACGAGCAGTACTTC.

This chain connects TRBV2 to TRBJ1-2; D gene uncertain. CDR1 and CDR2 (germline): SNHLY, FYNNEI. The CDR3 length is 12 residues. Trimming cost V 3 bases and J 10 bases, with 12 bases left between them. CDR3 residues: CASSEFLEDYTF. The DNA for the CDR3 is TGTGCCAGCAGTGAGTTTCTTGAGGACTACACCTTC.

J is TRBJ2-7 and V is TRBV3-1 (or the pseudogene TRBV3-2); a weak D match, TRBD1 (5 bases). Germline assignment: CDR1 LGHDT and CDR2 YNNKEL (reference sequence). With 0 bases removed from V and 11 bases from J, the gap between germline ends came to 14 bases. This CDR3 contains 13 residues. The CDR3 here is CASSQDGHPREYF. CDR3 nucleotide sequence: TGTGCCAGCAGCCAAGATGGACACCCTAGGGAGTACTTC.

The J gene is TRBJ2-1, the V gene TRBV5-1; D uncertain. The CDR3 totals 12 residues. Trimming cost V 0 bases and J 6 bases, with 4 bases left between them. Germline assignment: CDR1 SGHRS and CDR2 YFSETQ. CDR3 nucleotides: TGCGCCAGCAGCTTGGATCTCAATGAGCAGTTCTTC. Protein sequence: CASSLDLNEQFF.

This chain links TRBV11-2 with TRBJ1-1; the match to TRBD1 covers 10 bases. The germline V gene has CDR1 SGHAT and CDR2 FQNNGV. The CDR3 has 17 amino acids. Germline trimming cut 4 bases from V and 11 bases from J; bases unmatched to any gene: 19. The CDR3 DNA reads as TGTGCCAGCAGCTCCATCTACCCAATCGACAGGGGGCGGGAGGCTTTCTTT. Translated: CASSSIYPIDRGREAFF.

This sequence joins TRBV5-5 and TRBJ1-5; D remains ambiguous. Germline V CDR1 and CDR2: SGHKS, YYEKEE (reference sequence). The V gene lost 0 bases and the J gene lost 6 bases, with 13 bases spanning the gap. The CDR3 is 15 amino acids. CDR3 nucleotide sequence: TGTGCCAGCAGCTTGGCAGGCCTCGCCAGTCAGCCCCAGCATTTT. Its protein is CASSLAGLASQPQHF. The full variable domain, rest sourced from reference TRBV5-5 and TRBJ1-5, is DAGVTQSPTHLIKTRGQQVTLRCSPISGHKSVSWYQQVLGQGPQFIFQYYEKEERGRGNFPDRFSARQFPNYSSELNVNALLLGDSALYLCASSLAGLASQPQHFGDGTRLSIL.

In DNA, the CDR3 is TGTGCCAGCAGCTCGGATAGGGGGACAGGGGACTCCTACGAGCAGTACTTC. Amino acid sequence: CASSSDRGTGDSYEQYF. The gene calls are TRBV9 and TRBJ2-7; TRBD1 agrees at 10 bases. V dropped 4 bases and J dropped 0; count of bases not matched to a gene: 10. The CDR3 is 17 residues long. Germline lookup yields CDR1 SGDLS and CDR2 YYNGEE. The variable domain in full, completed from reference TRBV9 and TRBJ2-7, reads DSGVTQTPKHLITATGQRVTLRCSPRSGDLSVYWYQQSLDQGLQFLIQYYNGEERAKGNILERFSAQQFPDLHSELNLSSLELGDSALYFCASSSDRGTGDSYEQYFGPGTRLTVT.